This T cell receptor (beta chain) stems from a study of cytomegalovirus exposure and HLA in healthy donors. PCR involved 60 Vbeta and 13 Jbeta primers. Profiled with immunoSEQ multiplex PCR; TCRdb holds only in-frame clones, not every one. This sample has approximately 180,000 clones, with 60% to 80% found just once. Study-level findings and limits: What a later analysis reportedly showed was that an Asian-associated ancestry cluster had fewer N-insertions than the approximately 720-donor mean. Likely technical artifact: a cluster of highly shared sequence variants.

Germline V gene data show CDR1 as SEHNR and CDR2 as FQNEAQ (reference sequence). The CDR3 length is 15 residues. With 5 bases removed from V and 4 bases from J, the gap between germline ends came to 17 bases. Comment on this clone: The antigen is undetermined.

The chain employs TRBV7-9 and TRBJ1-1; D is ambiguous. Sequenced: PBMCs. This clonotype originated in a woman between 45 and 60 years old in good health and CMV-seropositive. CDR3: CASSRLAGDGTEAFF. In DNA form, the CDR3 reads TGTGCCAGCAGCCGCCTGGCGGGCGATGGCACTGAAGCTTTCTTT.